The 3 T cell receptor beta chains given below trace back to one sample, sequenced in a study of beta chain features in type 1 diabetes. Expressed TCRB transcripts got sequenced, as all isolated RNA was reverse transcribed. Assay used: immunoSEQ multiplex PCR; TCRdb lists only in-frame clones, some missing. This repertoire shows 350,000 or so clones, 15% to 20% found once; its top ten account for around 0.045%. The sequencing sample was made of naive CD4+ T cells from blood. These receptors all stem from a woman aged 18-29 years in good health.

The chain joins TRBV9 to TRBJ2-1; 11 nucleotides align to TRBD2. Trimming removed 0 bases from V and 8 bases from J; junction bases left unmatched: 4. The CDR3 is 15 amino acids. Germline V gives CDR1 SGDLS, CDR2 YYNGEE. This CDR3 reads CASSVVTSGSHEQFF. CDR3 DNA sequence: TGTGCCAGCAGCGTAGTAACTAGCGGGAGCCATGAGCAGTTCTTC.

DNA of the CDR3: TGTGCCAGCAGTGAAATTGGGACAGCTTCCTACGAGCAGTACTTC. Its translation is CASSEIGTASYEQYF. The rearrangement uses TRBV25-1 and TRBJ2-7, with 7 positions matching TRBD1. CDR1 is MGHDK, CDR2 SYGVNS, per germline. The J segment lost 1 base and the V segment lost 2 bases, leaving 5 bases of the junction unmatched. The CDR3 spans 15 residues.

The chain links TRBV18 to TRBJ2-7; 7 bases line up with TRBD1. The germline CDR1 and CDR2 sequences are KGHSH and LQKENI. V shed 4 bases and J 5 bases; nucleotides not matched to a gene: 8. The CDR3 sequence is 14 residues long. This CDR3 is CASSLLTGSHEQYF. The CDR3 DNA sequence: TGTGCCAGCTCACTACTGACAGGGAGCCACGAGCAGTACTTC.